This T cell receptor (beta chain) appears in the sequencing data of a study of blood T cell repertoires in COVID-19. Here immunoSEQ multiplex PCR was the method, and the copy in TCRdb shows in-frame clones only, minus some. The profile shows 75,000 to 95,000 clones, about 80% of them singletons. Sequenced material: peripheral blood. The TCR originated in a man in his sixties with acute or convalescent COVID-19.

In nucleotides, the CDR3 is TGTGCCAGTAGTCCCCGGACAGGGATAACTTTCTTT. It translates to CASSPRTGITFF. The chain employs TRBV19 and TRBJ1-1; 8 bases match TRBD1. The CDR3 has 12 amino acids. The germline V gene has CDR1 LNHDA and CDR2 SQIVND (reference sequence). V shed 5 bases, J shed 12 bases, and the junction held 8 bases outside the gene matches. Full variable domain (remainder filled in from reference TRBV19 and TRBJ1-1): DGGITQSPKYLFRKEGQNVTLSCEQNLNHDAMYWYRQDPGQGLRLIYYSQIVNDFQKGDIAEGYSVSREKKESFPLTVTSAQKNPTAFYLCASSPRTGITFFGQGTRLTVV.